A single sample is the source of the 16 T cell receptor beta chains below, sequenced in a study of cytotoxic CD8 clonotypes in ibrutinib-treated CLL (dated by TCRdb to the early 2020s). The method behind the library was the immunoSEQ multiplex PCR assay. TCRdb carries this immuneACCESS record with in-frame sequences only. Its versions omit some clonotypes, under half of them owing to an unresolved V gene in the studies checked, with the rest unexplained. Recorded for this sample are about 160,000 clones; roughly 77% of them occurred a single time. The ten largest clonotypes hold about 1.9% of the sample. The time point label here, explained by the study, means: approximately eleven months on ibrutinib. The sample consisted of PBMCs, taken after 12 months of ibrutinib treatment. The receptors were gathered from a human donor with chronic lymphocytic leukemia.

This clone was seen a few times. Distinct nucleotide sequences in the sample also encode this CDR3. The chain links TRBV28 to TRBJ1-2, with D tentatively TRBD1 (5 bases). Per germline, CDR1 MDHEN and CDR2 SYDVKM. This CDR3 contains 11 residues. Between the trimmed V and J ends, which lost 10 bases and 2 bases, there was a span of 8 bases. The CDR3 nucleotides read TGTGCCACCAGGGTCAACTATGGCTACACCTTC. Translating it yields CATRVNYGYTF.

V gene TRBV7-8 combines with J gene TRBJ1-3; 9 bases fit TRBD1. Trimming took 1 base from V and 0 from J; bases not matched to a gene: 13. Germline assignment: CDR1 SGHVS and CDR2 FQNEAQ. The CDR3 extends over 20 amino acids. The chain's CDR3 is CASSLGTGTGLPSSGNTIYF. The DNA of the CDR3 is TGTGCCAGCAGCTTAGGGACGGGGACAGGGCTCCCTAGCTCTGGAAACACCATATATTTT.

The V and J genes are TRBV4-3 and TRBJ2-5; D uncertain. CDR1 and CDR2 (germline): LGHNA, YSLEER. CDR3 length: 13 residues. The germline V and J ends were trimmed by 1 base and 5 bases, with 8 bases remaining between them. The DNA of the CDR3 is TGCGCCAGCAGCCAAGGGCCCACTGAGACCCAGTACTTC. Amino acid sequence: CASSQGPTETQYF.

The chain is built from TRBV14 and TRBJ1-5; 7 bases align to TRBD1. V dropped 5 bases and J dropped 0; count of bases not matched to a gene: 10. Germline V CDR1 and CDR2: SGHDN, FVKESK. The CDR3 sequence is 17 residues long. The chain's CDR3 is CASSGRTGHYSNQPQHF. The CDR3 nucleotides read TGTGCCAGCAGCGGAAGGACAGGCCACTATAGCAATCAGCCCCAGCATTTT.

This clone was recorded only once. The gene calls are TRBV5-1 and TRBJ2-3, with 7 nucleotides matching TRBD2. After removal of 4 bases from V and 3 bases from J, the junction contained 5 bases not matched to a gene. Germline CDR1 SGHRS, CDR2 YFSETQ. CDR3 length equals 14 residues. As DNA, the CDR3 is TGCGCCAGCAGCAGCGTGGGGGGGACAGATACGCAGTATTTT. It yields the protein CASSSVGGTDTQYF.

The chain has TRBV5-1 and TRBJ1-1; TRBD1 aligns across 9 bases. Trimming cost V 4 bases and J 4 bases; bases outside gene matches: 5. CDR3 length equals 14 residues. The germline gives CDR1 SGHRS, CDR2 YFSETQ. As DNA, the CDR3 is TGCGCCAGCAGCCGTGTGGACAGGGGCACTGAAGCTTTCTTT. Encoded protein: CASSRVDRGTEAFF.

The sample holds one count of this clone. The V call is TRBV7-2, the J call TRBJ2-3; 11 positions match TRBD2. The length of the CDR3 is 17 residues. Germline V gene data show CDR1 as SGHTA and CDR2 as FQGNSA. V was clipped by 5 bases and J by 6 bases; unmatched bases: 13. The CDR3 reads CASSKGLAGGPSDTQYF. The CDR3 nucleotides are TGTGCCAGCAGCAAGGGATTAGCGGGAGGGCCGTCTGATACGCAGTATTTT.

V gene TRBV18 combines with J gene TRBJ1-3, with 9 bases aligning to TRBD1. This CDR3 is 17 amino acids long. Germline CDR1 is KGHSH and CDR2 is LQKENI. After removal of 6 bases from V and 2 bases from J, the junction contained 11 bases not matched to a gene. CDR3 amino acids: CASSPLPGQGTGNTIYF. In DNA, the CDR3 is TGTGCCAGCTCTCCTTTACCGGGACAGGGAACTGGAAACACCATATATTTT.

The V and J genes are TRBV4-3 and TRBJ2-3, with a tentative D call TRBD1 (5 bases). The V end was cut by 0 bases, the J end by 4 bases, with 17 bases between. Per germline, CDR1 LGHNA and CDR2 YSLEER. This CDR3 is 17 amino acids long. DNA of the CDR3: TGCGCCAGCAGCCAAGATGGGGCTAGGGATTGGTCAGATACGCAGTATTTT. Residues: CASSQDGARDWSDTQYF.

The chain employs TRBV6-5 and TRBJ1-2, with 10 bases that match TRBD1. Germline V gene sequence: CDR1 MNHEY, CDR2 SVGAGI. V trimming: 7 bases; J trimming: 4 bases; junction bases outside the gene matches: 6. There are 14 residues in the CDR3. CDR3 sequence: CASMTGGEFYGYTF. As DNA, the CDR3 is TGTGCCAGCATGACAGGGGGCGAATTCTATGGCTACACCTTC.

This chain joins TRBV5-6 and TRBJ1-2, with D maybe TRBD1 (5 bases). Per the germline V gene, CDR1 is SGHDT and CDR2 is YYEEEE. The V and J ends lost 0 bases and 0 bases respectively, with 12 bases between them. This CDR3 has 16 residues. This CDR3 is CASSLGDRAPNYGYTF. The DNA for the CDR3 is TGTGCCAGCAGCTTGGGGGACCGAGCTCCTAACTATGGCTACACCTTC.

This clone was counted many times. The genes are TRBV5-5 and TRBJ2-7; D remains unclear. Trimming removed 0 bases from V and 2 bases from J, with 3 bases in between. Germline values: CDR1 SGHKS, CDR2 YYEKEE (reference sequence). The CDR3 is 12 residues long. The CDR3 is CASSLEAYEQYF. The CDR3 region has the DNA TGTGCCAGCAGCTTGGAGGCCTACGAGCAGTACTTC. The whole variable domain, filled in from reference TRBV5-5 and TRBJ2-7, reads DAGVTQSPTHLIKTRGQQVTLRCSPISGHKSVSWYQQVLGQGPQFIFQYYEKEERGRGNFPDRFSARQFPNYSSELNVNALLLGDSALYLCASSLEAYEQYFGPGTRLTVT.

This rearrangement joins TRBV2 to TRBJ2-3; D is perhaps TRBD2 (6 bases). This CDR3 is built from 15 residues. Germline V gene sequence: CDR1 SNHLY, CDR2 FYNNEI. Trimming took 5 bases from V and 3 from J, leaving 15 bases between them. This chain's CDR3 is CASSIRLGRTDTQYF. As DNA, the CDR3 is TGTGCCAGCAGTATCCGACTAGGCAGGACAGATACGCAGTATTTT.

The J gene is TRBJ1-5, the V gene TRBV28, with a weak D call TRBD1 (6 bases). Germline V CDR1 and CDR2: MDHEN, SYDVKM. Trimming removed 7 bases from V and 0 bases from J, with 10 bases in between. This CDR3 is built from 14 residues. CDR3 loop: CASTNRVSNQPQHF. CDR3 coding DNA: TGTGCCAGCACTAACAGGGTTAGCAATCAGCCCCAGCATTTT.

This chain uses TRBV5-5 with TRBJ1-3, with D possibly TRBD1 on 5 matching bases. Germline V gene sequence: CDR1 SGHKS, CDR2 YYEKEE (reference sequence). V dropped 2 bases and J dropped 4 bases, with 13 bases sitting between them. The CDR3 loop spans 15 amino acids. In DNA form, the CDR3 reads TGTGCCAGCAGCTTCGGGGACCCGCTCGGAAACACCATATATTTT. Its protein product is CASSFGDPLGNTIYF.

This sequence joins TRBV7-8 and TRBJ2-1; 9 positions match TRBD2. CDR1 is SGHVS, CDR2 FQNEAQ, per germline. V was pared by 2 bases and J by 4 bases, with 0 bases of the junction left unmatched. This CDR3 has 14 residues. CDR3 in DNA: TGTGCCAGCAGCTTACTAGCGGGGTACAATGAGCAGTTCTTC. Translated: CASSLLAGYNEQFF.